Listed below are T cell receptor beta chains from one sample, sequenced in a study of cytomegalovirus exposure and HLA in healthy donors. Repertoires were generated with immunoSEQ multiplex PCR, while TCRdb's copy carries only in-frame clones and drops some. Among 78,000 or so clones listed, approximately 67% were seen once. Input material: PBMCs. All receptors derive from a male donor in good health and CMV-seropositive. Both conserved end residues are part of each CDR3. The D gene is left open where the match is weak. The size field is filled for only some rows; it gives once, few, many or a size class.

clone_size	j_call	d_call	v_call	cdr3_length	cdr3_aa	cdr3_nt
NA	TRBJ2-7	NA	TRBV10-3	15	CAISLSSFSADEQYF	TGTGCCATCAGCCTCTCCAGCTTCTCGGCGGACGAGCAGTACTTC
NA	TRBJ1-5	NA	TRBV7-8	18	CASSSPGRAGVSNQPQHF	TGTGCCAGCAGCTCCCCAGGCCGGGCAGGGGTTTCAAATCAGCCCCAGCATTTT
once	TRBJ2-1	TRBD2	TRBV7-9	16	CSSSPIASGINNEQFF	TGTTCCAGCAGCCCCATTGCTAGCGGGATTAACAATGAGCAGTTCTTC
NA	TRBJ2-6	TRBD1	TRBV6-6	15	CASSFRGSGANVLTF	TGTGCCAGCAGTTTCAGGGGGTCTGGGGCCAACGTCCTGACTTTC
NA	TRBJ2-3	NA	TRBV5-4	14	CASSPGQRSDTQYF	TGTGCCAGCAGCCCTGGACAGCGTTCGGATACGCAGTATTTT
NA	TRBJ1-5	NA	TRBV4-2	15	CASSQVSGRGQPQHF	TGTGCCAGCAGCCAAGTCTCTGGGAGAGGCCAGCCCCAGCATTTT
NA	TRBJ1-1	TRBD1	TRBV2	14	CASRKTGGADKAFF	TGTGCCAGCAGAAAGACAGGGGGCGCAGATAAAGCTTTCTTT
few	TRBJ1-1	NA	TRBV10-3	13	CAISESPDTEAFF	TGTGCCATCAGTGAGTCGCCAGACACTGAAGCTTTCTTT
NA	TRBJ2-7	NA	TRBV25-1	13	CASSGRVSGEQYF	TGTGCCAGCAGTGGGCGGGTCTCCGGCGAGCAGTACTTC
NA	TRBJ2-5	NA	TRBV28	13	CASNSAEGETQYF	TGTGCCAGCAATAGCGCTGAGGGAGAGACCCAGTACTTC
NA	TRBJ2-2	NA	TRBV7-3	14	CASSSNRKTGELFF	TGTGCCAGCAGCTCAAACAGAAAGACCGGGGAGCTGTTTTTT
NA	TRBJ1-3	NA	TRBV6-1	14	CASSDQISGNTIYF	TGTGCCAGCAGTGATCAAATCTCTGGAAACACCATATATTTT
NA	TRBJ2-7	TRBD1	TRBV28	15	CASSTPGQGTYEQYF	TGTGCCAGCAGTACCCCGGGACAGGGAACCTACGAGCAGTACTTC
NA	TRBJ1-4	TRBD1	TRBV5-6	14	CASNYRGPNEKLFF	TGTGCCAGCAACTACAGGGGCCCGAATGAAAAACTGTTTTTT
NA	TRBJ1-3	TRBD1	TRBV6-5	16	CASSYGQGASGNTIYF	TGTGCCAGCAGTTACGGCCAGGGGGCGAGTGGAAACACCATATATTTT
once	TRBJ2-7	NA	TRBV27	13	CASSFSGMYEQYF	TGTGCCAGCAGTTTTTCCGGTATGTACGAGCAGTACTTC
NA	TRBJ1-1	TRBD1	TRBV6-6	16	CASSYSPTGGGTEAFF	TGTGCCAGCAGTTACTCCCCAACAGGGGGTGGGACTGAAGCTTTCTTT
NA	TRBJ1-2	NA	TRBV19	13	CASTAMGGYGYTF	TGTGCCAGTACCGCAATGGGGGGCTATGGCTACACCTTC
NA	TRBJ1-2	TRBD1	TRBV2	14	CASSLGQVSYGYTF	TGTGCCAGCAGTCTGGGACAGGTTTCCTATGGCTACACCTTC
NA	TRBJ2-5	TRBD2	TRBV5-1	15	CASSPGLGRPETQYF	TGCGCCAGCAGCCCGGGACTAGGGCGCCCGGAGACCCAGTACTTC
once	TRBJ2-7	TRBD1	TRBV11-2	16	CASSLVSSRGHHEQYF	TGTGCCAGCAGCTTAGTCTCGAGCAGGGGGCATCACGAGCAGTACTTC
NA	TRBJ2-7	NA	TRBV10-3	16	CAISESPGHRGYEQYF	TGTGCCATCAGTGAGTCTCCGGGACATCGGGGCTACGAGCAGTACTTC
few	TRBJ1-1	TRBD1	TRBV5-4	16	CASSLALGQGDTEAFF	TGTGCCAGCAGCTTGGCCCTGGGACAGGGGGACACTGAAGCTTTCTTT
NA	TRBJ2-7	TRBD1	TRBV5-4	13	CASSLDRGYEQYF	TGTGCCAGCAGCCTGGACAGGGGCTACGAGCAGTACTTC
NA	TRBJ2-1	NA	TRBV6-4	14	CASKQGPRSNEQFF	TGTGCCAGCAAACAGGGTCCACGGTCCAATGAGCAGTTCTTC
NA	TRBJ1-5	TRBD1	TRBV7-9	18	CASSSDRGIGYSNQPQHF	TGTGCCAGCAGCAGCGACAGGGGGATAGGGTATAGCAATCAGCCCCAGCATTTT
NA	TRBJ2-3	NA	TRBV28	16	CASRAAGQGYTDTQYF	TGTGCCAGCAGGGCCGCAGGGCAGGGCTACACAGATACGCAGTATTTT
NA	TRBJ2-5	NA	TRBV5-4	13	CASSSGQKGTQYF	TGTGCCAGCAGCTCGGGACAAAAAGGGACCCAGTACTTC
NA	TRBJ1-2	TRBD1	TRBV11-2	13	CASSQRQGGGYIF	TGTGCCAGCAGTCAAAGACAGGGCGGTGGCTACATCTTC
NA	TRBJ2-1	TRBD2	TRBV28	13	CASSTTLADEQFF	TGTGCCAGCAGTACAACGCTAGCGGATGAGCAGTTCTTC
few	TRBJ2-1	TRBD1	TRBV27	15	CASSRGQSSYNEQFF	TGTGCCAGCAGTAGGGGACAGAGCTCCTACAATGAGCAGTTCTTC
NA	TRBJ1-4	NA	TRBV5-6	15	CASSFSLTTNEKLFF	TGTGCCAGCAGCTTCTCACTGACAACTAATGAAAAACTGTTTTTT
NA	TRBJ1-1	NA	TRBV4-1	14	CASSLAGANTEAFF	TGCGCCAGCAGCCTCGCAGGGGCGAACACTGAAGCTTTCTTT
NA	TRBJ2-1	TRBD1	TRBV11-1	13	CASSSGGRGEQFF	TGTGCCAGCAGCTCAGGGGGCAGGGGTGAGCAGTTCTTC
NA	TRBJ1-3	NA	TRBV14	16	CASSQGAKLSGNTIYF	TGTGCCAGCAGCCAAGGGGCCAAGCTATCTGGAAACACCATATATTTT
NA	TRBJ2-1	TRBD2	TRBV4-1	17	CASSQGSVAGGWNEQFF	TGCGCCAGCAGCCAAGGATCTGTAGCGGGGGGGTGGAATGAGCAGTTCTTC
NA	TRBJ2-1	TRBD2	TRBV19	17	CASSLTSGRSSYNEQFF	TGTGCCAGTAGTCTGACTAGCGGGAGGAGCTCCTACAATGAGCAGTTCTTC
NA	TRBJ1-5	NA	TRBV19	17	CASSISSGQFSNQPQHF	TGTGCCAGTAGTATATCCTCTGGACAGTTTAGCAATCAGCCCCAGCATTTT
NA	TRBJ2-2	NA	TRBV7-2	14	CASSLGAGSGELFF	TGTGCCAGCAGCTTAGGGGCGGGGTCCGGGGAGCTGTTTTTT
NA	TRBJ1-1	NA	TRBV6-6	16	CATQGIRDSVAREAFF	TGTGCCACCCAGGGCATCAGGGACTCAGTGGCCCGTGAAGCTTTCTTT
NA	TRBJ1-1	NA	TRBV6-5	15	CASSGRGGRETEAFF	TGTGCCAGCAGCGGCCGGGGGGGTCGAGAGACTGAAGCTTTCTTT